The 10 T cell receptor beta chains presented below share a single source sample, sequenced in a study of blood T cell repertoires in COVID-19. Clones were sequenced by immunoSEQ multiplex PCR, and TCRdb holds only the in-frame ones, with some missing. The table shows about 340,000 clones, with about 86% occurring only once. Sequencing input: PBMCs or T cells enriched from blood (not recorded which). The receptor source for this set is a woman aged 40 to 50 with acute COVID-19.

The V call is TRBV19, the J call TRBJ1-5; D not certain. V dropped 5 bases and J dropped 3 bases, with 8 bases sitting between them. CDR1 and CDR2 from the germline V gene are LNHDA and SQIVND (reference sequence). The CDR3 extends over 13 amino acids. The CDR3 DNA reads as TGTGCCAGTAGTCTTACAGCCAATCAGCCCCAGCATTTT. Translated, it gives CASSLTANQPQHF.

The chain employs TRBV7-2 and TRBJ1-1; 9 nucleotides match TRBD1. Germline CDR1 SGHTA, CDR2 FQGNSA. The CDR3 contains 15 residues. V dropped 6 bases and J dropped 4; count of bases not matched to a gene: 9. CDR3 residues: CASRIRGQGITEAFF. The CDR3 nucleotides read TGTGCCAGCAGGATAAGAGGACAGGGGATCACTGAAGCTTTCTTT.

The rearrangement links TRBV5-1 to TRBJ2-3; 7 nucleotides align to TRBD2. The germline gives CDR1 SGHRS, CDR2 YFSETQ. CDR3 length: 16 residues. Trimming took 1 base from V and 2 from J; bases not matched to a gene: 7. The DNA for the CDR3 is TGCGCCAGCAGCTTGATTGGCGGGGGTTCCACAGATACGCAGTATTTT. It encodes CASSLIGGGSTDTQYF. Full variable domain (missing parts from reference TRBV5-1 and TRBJ2-3): KAGVTQTPRYLIKTRGQQVTLSCSPISGHRSVSWYQQTPGQGLQFLFEYFSETQRNKGNFPGRFSGRQFSNSRSEMNVSTLELGDSALYLCASSLIGGGSTDTQYFGPGTRLTVL.

The chain employs TRBV29-1 and TRBJ1-5; TRBD1 aligns across 8 bases. Losses at the gene ends were 6 bases for V and 7 bases for J; bases not matched to a gene: 8. The V gene's germline CDR1 is SQVTM and CDR2 ANQGSEA. This CDR3 has 13 amino acids. CDR3 residues: CSVADRGDQPQHF. For the CDR3, the DNA is TGCAGCGTGGCCGACAGGGGTGACCAGCCCCAGCATTTT.

The chain couples TRBV6-4 to TRBJ2-1, with 10 nucleotides matching TRBD2. The ends lost 6 bases at V and 5 bases at J; junction bases unmatched: 7. CDR1 and CDR2 (germline): MRHNA, SNTAGT. This CDR3 contains 15 residues. The CDR3 region is CASSQGLALNNEQFF. As DNA, the CDR3 is TGTGCCAGCAGCCAGGGACTAGCGCTCAACAATGAGCAGTTCTTC.

The chain employs TRBV4-2 and TRBJ1-5; no clear D. The V end was cut by 0 bases, the J end by 4 bases, with 7 bases between. Germline V CDR1 and CDR2: LGHNA, YNFKEQ. This CDR3 region has 14 residues. The CDR3 sequence: CASSQDTVNQPQHF. CDR3 in DNA: TGTGCCAGCAGCCAAGATACGGTTAATCAGCCCCAGCATTTT.

The rearrangement links TRBV6-5 to TRBJ2-7; 7 bases match TRBD1. There are 15 residues in the CDR3. CDR1 and CDR2 from the germline V gene are MNHEY and SVGAGI. V lost 7 bases to trimming and J lost 0 bases; unmatched junction nucleotides: 9. Here the CDR3 DNA reads TGTGCCAGCACTCCGAGACAGGGAAGCTCCTACGAGCAGTACTTC. This encodes CASTPRQGSSYEQYF.

The CDR3 nucleotides are TGTGCCAGCAGCTTAGGCCTAACTATGTCGGACAGGGGGCGGAATGAGCAGTTCTTC. Its translation is CASSLGLTMSDRGRNEQFF. This chain connects TRBV13 to TRBJ2-1; TRBD1 matches at 11 bases. Per the germline V gene, CDR1 is PRHDT and CDR2 is FYEKMQ (reference sequence). The CDR3 covers 19 residues. Trimming removed 0 bases from V and 7 bases from J; junction bases left unmatched: 14.

V gene TRBV24-1 combines with J gene TRBJ2-3; D is perhaps TRBD2 (5 bases). The germline gives CDR1 KGHDR, CDR2 SFDVKD. V was cut by 8 bases and J by 4 bases, with 12 bases left in between. CDR3 length: 13 amino acids. For the CDR3, the DNA is TGTGCCACCACTCCCCCCGGGGCAGATACGCAGTATTTT. Translating gives CATTPPGADTQYF.

This chain joins TRBV9 and TRBJ2-1; TRBD2 is a possible D gene (5 bases). This CDR3 is built from 16 residues. CDR1 and CDR2 (germline): SGDLS, YYNGEE. V shed 0 bases and J shed 0 bases, with 10 bases lying between them. The CDR3 region has the DNA TGTGCCAGCAGCGTAGGTGGGAGAAGCTCCTACAATGAGCAGTTCTTC. Amino acid sequence: CASSVGGRSSYNEQFF.